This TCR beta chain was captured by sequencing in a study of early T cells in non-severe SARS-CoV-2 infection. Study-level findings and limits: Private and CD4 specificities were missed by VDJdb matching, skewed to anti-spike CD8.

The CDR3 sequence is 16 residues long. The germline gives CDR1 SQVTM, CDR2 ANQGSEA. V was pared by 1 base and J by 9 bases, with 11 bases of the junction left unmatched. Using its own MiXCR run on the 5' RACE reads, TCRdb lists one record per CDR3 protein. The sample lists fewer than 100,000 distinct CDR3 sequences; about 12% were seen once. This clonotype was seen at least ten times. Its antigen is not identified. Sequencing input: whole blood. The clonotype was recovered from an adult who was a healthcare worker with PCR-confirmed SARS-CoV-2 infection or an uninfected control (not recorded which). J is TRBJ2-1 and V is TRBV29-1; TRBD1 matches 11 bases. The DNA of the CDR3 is TGCAGCGTTGAAGCCTTTCTCGGACAGGGGGCCCGTGAGCAGTTCTTC. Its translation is CSVEAFLGQGAREQFF.